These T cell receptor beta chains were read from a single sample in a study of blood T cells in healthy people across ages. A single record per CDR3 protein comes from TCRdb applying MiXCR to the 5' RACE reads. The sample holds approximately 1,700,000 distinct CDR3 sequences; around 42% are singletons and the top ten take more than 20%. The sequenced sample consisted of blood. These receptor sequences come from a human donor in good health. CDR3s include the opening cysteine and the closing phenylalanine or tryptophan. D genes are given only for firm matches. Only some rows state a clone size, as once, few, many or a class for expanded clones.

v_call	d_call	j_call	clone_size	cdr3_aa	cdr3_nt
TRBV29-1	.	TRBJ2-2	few	CSVKAGGYENTGELFF	TGCAGCGTTAAAGCAGGGGGGTATGAGAACACCGGGGAGCTGTTTTTT
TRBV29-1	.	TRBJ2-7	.	CSVEVNHEQYF	TGCAGCGTTGAGGTGAACCACGAGCAGTACTTC
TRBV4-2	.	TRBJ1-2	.	CASSQTLRTDYGYTF	TGTGCCAGCAGCCAAACACTTCGGACGGACTATGGCTACACCTTC
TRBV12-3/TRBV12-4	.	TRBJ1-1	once	CASSPPYSEAFF	TGTGCCAGCAGTCCCCCTTACTCCGAAGCTTTCTTT
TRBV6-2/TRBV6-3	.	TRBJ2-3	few	CASSYTGVQETQYF	TGTGCCAGCAGTTACACGGGAGTACAAGAGACCCAGTATTTT
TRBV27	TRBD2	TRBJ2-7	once	CASSDGLAGSEQYF	TGTGCCAGCAGTGACGGACTAGCGGGTTCCGAGCAGTACTTC
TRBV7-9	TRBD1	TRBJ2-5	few	CASSLGPDRGGETQYF	TGTGCCAGCAGTTTAGGCCCGGACAGGGGAGGGGAGACCCAGTACTTC
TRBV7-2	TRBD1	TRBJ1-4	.	CASSRTGSYEKLFF	TGTGCCAGCAGCCGGACAGGGAGTTATGAAAAACTGTTTTTT
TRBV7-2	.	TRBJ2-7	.	CASTTSYNEQYF	TGTGCCAGCACTACGTCCTACAATGAGCAGTACTTC
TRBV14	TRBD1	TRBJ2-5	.	CASSPRRETGYGETQYF	TGTGCCAGCAGCCCTAGACGTGAGACAGGGTATGGAGAGACCCAGTACTTC
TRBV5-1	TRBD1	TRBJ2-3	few	CASSEGQGLDTQYF	TGCGCCAGCAGCGAGGGACAGGGCCTAGATACGCAGTATTTT
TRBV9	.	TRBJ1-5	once	CASSIGPFNQPQHF	TGTGCCAGCAGCATCGGTCCCTTCAATCAGCCCCAGCATTTT
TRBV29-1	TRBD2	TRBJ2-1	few	CSTRLSGVGEQFF	TGCAGCACCCGACTGAGCGGGGTGGGGGAGCAGTTCTTC
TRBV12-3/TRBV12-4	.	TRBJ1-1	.	CASQGGVEAFF	TGTGCCAGCCAAGGGGGAGTTGAAGCTTTCTTT
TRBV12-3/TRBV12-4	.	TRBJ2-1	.	CASSLRFPMSNEQFF	TGTGCCAGCAGTTTACGATTTCCGATGAGCAATGAGCAGTTCTTC
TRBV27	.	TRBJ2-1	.	CASSATSNYEQFF	TGTGCCAGCAGTGCGACATCGAACTACGAGCAGTTCTTC
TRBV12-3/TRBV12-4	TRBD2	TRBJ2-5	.	CASSWTSGVWETQYF	TGTGCCAGCAGTTGGACTAGCGGGGTTTGGGAGACCCAGTACTTC
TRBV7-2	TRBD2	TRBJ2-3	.	CASSFSGTTPGDTQYF	TGTGCCAGCAGCTTTTCCGGGACTACGCCTGGGGATACGCAGTATTTT
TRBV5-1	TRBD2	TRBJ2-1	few	CASSYGLAAYNEQFF	TGCGCCAGCAGCTACGGACTAGCGGCCTACAATGAGCAGTTCTTC
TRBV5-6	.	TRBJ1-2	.	CASSLTGYQNYGYTF	TGTGCCAGCAGCTTGACAGGGTATCAGAACTATGGCTACACCTTC
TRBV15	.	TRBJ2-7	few	CATSERMDEQYF	TGTGCCACCAGCGAGCGTATGGACGAGCAGTACTTC
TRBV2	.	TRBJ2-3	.	CASTPDRRSTDTQYF	TGTGCCAGCACCCCAGACAGACGTAGCACAGATACGCAGTATTTT
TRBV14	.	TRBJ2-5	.	CASSQDRKQYF	TGTGCCAGCAGCCAAGACAGAAAGCAGTACTTC
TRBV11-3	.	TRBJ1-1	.	CASSLYRAGRNTEAFF	TGTGCCAGCAGCTTATATAGAGCAGGGCGAAACACTGAAGCTTTCTTT
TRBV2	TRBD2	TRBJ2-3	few	CASSFKAGIQETQYF	TGTGCCAGCAGTTTCAAAGCGGGGATACAAGAGACCCAGTATTTT
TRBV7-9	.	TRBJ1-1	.	CASSPPGSTPGTEAFF	TGTGCCAGCAGCCCTCCAGGTAGCACACCGGGAACTGAAGCTTTCTTT
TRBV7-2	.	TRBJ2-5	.	CASSFTGTPQETQYF	TGTGCCAGCAGCTTCACCGGGACTCCCCAAGAGACCCAGTACTTC
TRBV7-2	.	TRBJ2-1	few	CASSLVLEGSNEQFF	TGTGCCAGCAGCTTAGTTCTGGAGGGGAGCAATGAGCAGTTCTTC
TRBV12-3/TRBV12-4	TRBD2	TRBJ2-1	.	CASSPNLLRLAGGESFF	TGTGCCAGCAGTCCTAATCTCTTGAGGCTAGCGGGGGGTGAGTCGTTCTTC
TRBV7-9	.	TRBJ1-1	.	CASSWATEAFF	TGTGCCAGCAGCTGGGCTACTGAAGCTTTCTTT
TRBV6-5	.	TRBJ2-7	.	CASSQTASRSEQYF	TGTGCCAGCAGCCAAACTGCGAGTAGGTCCGAGCAGTACTTC
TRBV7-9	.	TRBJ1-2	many	CASSLGVNYGYTF	TGTGCCAGCAGCTTAGGGGTTAACTATGGCTACACCTTC
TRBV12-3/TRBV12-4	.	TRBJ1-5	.	CASSWGGSGNQPQHF	TGTGCCAGCAGTTGGGGGGGTTCGGGCAATCAGCCCCAGCATTTT
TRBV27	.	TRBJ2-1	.	CASSLPDESSYNEQFF	TGTGCCAGCAGTTTGCCGGATGAGAGCTCCTACAATGAGCAGTTCTTC
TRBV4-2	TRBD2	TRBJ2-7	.	CASSQEVAGGYEQYF	TGTGCCAGCAGCCAAGAAGTAGCGGGGGGGTACGAGCAGTACTTC
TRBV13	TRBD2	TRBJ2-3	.	CASSLAPGSGMDTDTQYF	TGTGCCAGCAGCTTAGCCCCAGGGAGCGGGATGGATACAGATACGCAGTATTTT
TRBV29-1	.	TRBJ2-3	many	CSVSGTLRGDTQYF	TGCAGCGTTTCCGGGACACTGAGAGGAGATACGCAGTATTTT
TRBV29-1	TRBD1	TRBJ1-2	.	CSVERIQGAGGYTF	TGCAGCGTTGAACGAATCCAGGGGGCGGGTGGCTACACCTTC
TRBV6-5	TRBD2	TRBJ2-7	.	CASSYSPFKTSGGLSSYEQYF	TGTGCCAGCAGTTACTCCCCATTCAAGACTAGCGGGGGGCTAAGCTCCTACGAGCAGTACTTC
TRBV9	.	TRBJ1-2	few	CASSVAVNYGYTF	TGTGCCAGCAGCGTAGCGGTTAACTATGGCTACACCTTC
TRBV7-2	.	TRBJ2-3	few	CASSPPFVGTDTQYF	TGTGCCAGCAGCCCCCCGTTCGTAGGCACAGATACGCAGTATTTT
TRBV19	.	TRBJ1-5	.	CASSRNRATNQPQHF	TGTGCCAGTAGTAGAAACAGGGCCACCAATCAGCCCCAGCATTTT
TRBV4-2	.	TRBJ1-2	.	CASSPSQGRDYGYTF	TGTGCCAGCAGCCCCTCACAGGGTCGGGACTATGGCTACACCTTC
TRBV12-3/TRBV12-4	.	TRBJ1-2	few	CASSLAFTYGYTF	TGTGCCAGCAGTTTAGCCTTTACCTATGGCTACACCTTC
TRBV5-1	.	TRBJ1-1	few	CASSLANPGPASIEAFF	TGCGCCAGCAGCTTGGCGAACCCAGGGCCTGCATCTATTGAAGCTTTCTTT
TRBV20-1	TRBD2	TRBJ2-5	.	CSAPLAGFQETQYF	TGCAGTGCCCCACTAGCGGGCTTTCAAGAGACCCAGTACTTC
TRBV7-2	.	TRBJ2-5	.	CVSSLNSGETQYF	TGTGTCAGCAGCCTCAACAGTGGAGAGACCCAGTACTTC
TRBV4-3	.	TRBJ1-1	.	CASSRNSNTEAFF	TGCGCCAGCAGCCGCAACAGTAACACTGAAGCTTTCTTT